This T cell receptor beta chain was captured by sequencing in a study of T cells in Graves' hyperthyroidism and ophthalmopathy. The hyperthyroidism patients had all been newly diagnosed, and their disease duration was under 2 months. Their ages ranged from 18 to 65 years. Any symptoms of ophthalmopathy came after the first hyperthyroidism diagnosis, from which the blood sample dates. RNA transcripts gave rise to amplified TCR beta CDR3 regions. Primed by the HTBI set, a first-round RT-PCR was run on the TCR CDR3. Each CDR3 protein is one row after TCRdb ran MiXCR on the multiplex PCR reads. The profile shows under 400,000 distinct CDR3 sequences, approximately 14% of them singletons. The TCR originated in a woman under 30 with Graves' hyperthyroidism that later progressed to Graves' ophthalmopathy. The sample was blood.

CDR3: CASSRTGDSNTGELFF. The CDR3 DNA reads as TGCGCCAGCAGCAGGACAGGGGACTCGAACACCGGGGAGCTGTTTTTT. This sequence joins TRBV5-1 and TRBJ2-2, with 9 bases aligning to TRBD1. V was pared by 4 bases and J by 0 bases, with 4 bases of the junction left unmatched. The CDR3 runs 16 residues. CDR1 is SGHRS, CDR2 YFSETQ, per germline.